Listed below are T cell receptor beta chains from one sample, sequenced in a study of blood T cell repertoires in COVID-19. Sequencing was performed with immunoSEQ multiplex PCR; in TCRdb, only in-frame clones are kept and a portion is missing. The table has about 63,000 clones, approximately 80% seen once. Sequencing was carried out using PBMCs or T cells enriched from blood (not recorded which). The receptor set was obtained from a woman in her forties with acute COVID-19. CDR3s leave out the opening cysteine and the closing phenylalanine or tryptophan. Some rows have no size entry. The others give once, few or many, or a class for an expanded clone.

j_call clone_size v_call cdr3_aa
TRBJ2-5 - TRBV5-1 ASSFGLAASRETQY
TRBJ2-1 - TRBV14 ASSRPGGGGNEQF
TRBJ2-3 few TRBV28 ASSLFQGGGTQY
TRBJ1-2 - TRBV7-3 ASSLTAGGQGYT
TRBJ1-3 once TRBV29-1 SAGQGRGNTIY
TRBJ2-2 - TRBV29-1 SVVNAGRGTGELF
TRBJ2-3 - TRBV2 ASSDRLGTDTQY
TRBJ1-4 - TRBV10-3 AISGTGGIGEKLF
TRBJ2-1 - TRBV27 ASSLTRDFLAGVSEQF
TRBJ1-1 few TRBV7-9 ASSDGTGAPWTEAF
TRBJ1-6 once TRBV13 ASSQTGPSISPLH
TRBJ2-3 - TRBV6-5 ATELALLDTQY
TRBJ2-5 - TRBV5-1 ASTDITGKETQY
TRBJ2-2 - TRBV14 ASSQEGTIEYTGELF
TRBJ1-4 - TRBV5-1 ASSPRQGYNEKLF
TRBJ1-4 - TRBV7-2 ASSAGGGNEKLF
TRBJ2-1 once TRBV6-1 ASSEGSAGVAEQF
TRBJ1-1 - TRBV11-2 ASSLGQGKAF
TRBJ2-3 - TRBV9 ASSPGLATDTQY
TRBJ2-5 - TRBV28 ASTKPGSPLQETQY
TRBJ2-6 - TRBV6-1 ASSERFGTGLSGANVLT
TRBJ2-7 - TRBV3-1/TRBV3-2 ASSQARTSGYEQY
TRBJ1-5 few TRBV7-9 ASSTDRNQPQH
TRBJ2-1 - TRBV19 ARGGTDYYNEQF
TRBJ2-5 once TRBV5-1 ASSFGLAGIIETQY
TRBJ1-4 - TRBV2 ASSPTRGTNEKLF
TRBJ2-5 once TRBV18 ASSPLAAEQETQY
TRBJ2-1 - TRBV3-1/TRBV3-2 ASSQVPTGTGGLDHYNEQF
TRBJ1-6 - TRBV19 ASKGMRQGAGSPLH
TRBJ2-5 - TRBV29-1 SVVPGGFETQY
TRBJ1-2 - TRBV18 ASSPPTREAGGYT
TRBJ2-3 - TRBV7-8 ASSLEAGRREGIDTQY
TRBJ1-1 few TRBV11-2 ASSSRRGPMNTEAF
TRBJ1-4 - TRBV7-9 ASSSHRATNEKLF
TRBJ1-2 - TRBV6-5 ASRAIGDRNYGYT
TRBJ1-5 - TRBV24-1 ATSDPNQPQH
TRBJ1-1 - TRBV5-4 ASSARDRGEAF
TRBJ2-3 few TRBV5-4 ASWEGRLTDTQY
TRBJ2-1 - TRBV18 ASSPGDRVYYNEQF
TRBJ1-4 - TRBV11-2 ASSRDSHATNEKLF
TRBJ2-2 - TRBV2 ASSKTGVGELF
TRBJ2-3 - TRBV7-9 ASSRTDTDTQY
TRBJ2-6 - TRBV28 ASGLKSSGANVLT
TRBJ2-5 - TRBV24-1 ATSDPRTPGETQY
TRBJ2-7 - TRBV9 ASSPQGQAYEQY
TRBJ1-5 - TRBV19 ASSISRNQPQH
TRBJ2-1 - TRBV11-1 ASSLAHGGSYNEQF
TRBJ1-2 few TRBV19 ASSMGYGVKGYGYT
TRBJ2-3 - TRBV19 ASSAGTSGGDTQY
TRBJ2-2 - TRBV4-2 ASSQAGTSGGPGTGELF
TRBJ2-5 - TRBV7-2 ASSRGGQQETQY
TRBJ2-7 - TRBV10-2 ASSGRTYEQY
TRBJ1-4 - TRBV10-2 ASRQTEKLF
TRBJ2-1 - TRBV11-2 ASSLGRGGFSSYNEQF
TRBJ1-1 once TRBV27 ASSLSPGGNTEAF
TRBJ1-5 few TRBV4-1 ASSQVSTGGFFDGNQPQH
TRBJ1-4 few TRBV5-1 ASSPEGANFAEKLF